Below, one TCR beta chain is given with its context. Its antigen is currently unknown. Trimming cost V 0 bases and J 5 bases, with 11 bases left between them. From germline, CDR1 is SGHNT and CDR2 YYREEE (reference sequence). The CDR3 is 14 residues long. This record belongs to a study of T cells in localized non-small cell lung cancer. Overall study findings and caveats: Sequencing covered just one tumor region, so heterogeneity cannot be ruled out.

TCRdb's copy holds only in-frame clones and misses some; the assay was immunoSEQ multiplex PCR. Among tens of thousands of clones listed, roughly 90% were seen once. Specimen: peripheral blood, collected before any cancer treatment. This chain joins TRBV5-4 and TRBJ2-5; tentative D call: TRBD2 (5 bases). The source of this sequence is a woman aged 40-69 years with stage I lung adenocarcinoma. As DNA, the CDR3 is TGTGCCAGCAGCTTGGGTACTAGAGGGGAGACCCAGTACTTC. Encoded protein: CASSLGTRGETQYF.